Listed here are 23 T cell receptor beta chains from one sample, sequenced in a study of blood T cell repertoires in COVID-19. The repertoire was sequenced with immunoSEQ multiplex PCR; TCRdb's copy has only in-frame clones and lacks some. The sample records 500,000 to 600,000 clones, 70% to 90% being singletons. The sample taken for sequencing was peripheral blood. The receptors here all came from a woman in her 50s with COVID-19, enrolled during active disease.

The chain links TRBV2 to TRBJ2-1; 9 bases fit TRBD1. The CDR3 totals 11 residues. In germline, CDR1 is SNHLY, CDR2 FYNNEI. V was pared by 0 bases and J by 15 bases, with 0 bases of the junction left unmatched. The CDR3 DNA reads TGTGCCAGCAGTGAAGCGACAGGGGGGTTCTTC. Its protein is CASSEATGGFF.

On this clone: Other DNA sequences within the sample encode an identical CDR3. The chain employs TRBV5-1 and TRBJ1-6; maybe TRBD1 (6 bases). The CDR3 extends over 14 amino acids. Trimming removed 0 bases at V and 5 bases at J, with 6 bases between. CDR1 and CDR2 (germline): SGHRS, YFSETQ. The CDR3 DNA follows: TGCGCCAGCAGCTTGGGACAGGATAATTCACCCCTCCACTTT. Its translation: CASSLGQDNSPLHF.

The rearrangement joins TRBV5-5 to TRBJ1-2, with a weak D call TRBD1 (5 bases). Trimming left V 6 bases short and J 2 bases short, with 17 bases between. From germline, CDR1 is SGHKS and CDR2 YYEKEE (reference sequence). The CDR3 is 15 residues long. The CDR3 region has the DNA TGTGCCAGCATGCCAGGGCCTCGGGGGAACTATGGCTACACCTTC. It is translated as CASMPGPRGNYGYTF. The entire variable domain, with the rest obtained from reference TRBV5-5 and TRBJ1-2, is as follows: DAGVTQSPTHLIKTRGQQVTLRCSPISGHKSVSWYQQVLGQGPQFIFQYYEKEERGRGNFPDRFSARQFPNYSSELNVNALLLGDSALYLCASMPGPRGNYGYTFGSGTRLTVV.

The chain carries TRBV4-2 and TRBJ1-5; TRBD1 matches at 8 bases. The germline V gene encodes CDR1 LGHNA and CDR2 YNFKEQ. With 2 bases clipped from V and 7 bases from J, the junction kept 19 bases outside the gene matches. There are 19 residues in the CDR3. The CDR3 sequence: CASSQYSWSGQGENQPQHF. In nucleotides, the CDR3 is TGTGCCAGCAGCCAATATAGTTGGTCAGGACAGGGAGAGAACCAGCCCCAGCATTTT.

The chain joins TRBV30 to TRBJ2-7; D unclear. The V gene lost 5 bases and the J gene lost 1 base, with 6 bases spanning the gap. Looked up from germline, CDR1 is GTSNPN and CDR2 is SVGIG (reference sequence). CDR3 length: 11 residues. The CDR3 DNA is TGTGCCTGGGACCTATCCTACGAGCAGTACTTC. Its translation: CAWDLSYEQYF. Together with reference TRBV30 and TRBJ2-7, the CDR3 gives the full variable domain: SQTIHQWPATLVQPVGSPLSLECTVEGTSNPNLYWYRQAAGRGLQLLFYSVGIGQISSEVPQNLSASRPQDRQFILSSKKLLLSDSGFYLCAWDLSYEQYFGPGTRLTVT.

The rearrangement joins TRBV12-5 to TRBJ1-2; perhaps TRBD1 as D (6 bases). The germline V gene encodes CDR1 LGHNT and CDR2 FRNRAP. The CDR3 contains 12 residues. V dropped 8 bases and J dropped 8 bases, with 15 bases sitting between them. Here the CDR3 DNA reads TGTGCTAGTACCCCCCGGGGGGGCGGCTACACCTTC. Translation: CASTPRGGGYTF.

The genes are TRBV24-1 and TRBJ1-2; D is ambiguous. V shed 5 bases and J shed 1 base, with 19 bases lying between them. This CDR3 is built from 17 residues. The V gene's germline CDR1 is KGHDR and CDR2 SFDVKD. CDR3 DNA: TGTGCCACCAGTGGGTCGGGTCAGACGGGTTATAACTATGGCTACACCTTC. It encodes CATSGSGQTGYNYGYTF.

The chain has TRBV19 and TRBJ2-5, with 12 bases identical to TRBD2. V shed 4 bases, J shed 5 bases, and the junction held 5 bases outside the gene matches. The CDR3 spans 15 residues. Germline V gene lookup returns CDR1 LNHDA and CDR2 SQIVND (reference sequence). The CDR3 bases are TGTGCCAGTAGTACTAGCGGGGGGGCCGGGGAGACCCAGTACTTC. Its protein product is CASSTSGGAGETQYF.

V gene TRBV15 combines with J gene TRBJ2-7; the D gene is possibly TRBD1 (6 bases). V lost 2 bases and J 1 base, leaving 15 bases between the germline ends. Germline V gene lookup returns CDR1 LNHNV and CDR2 YYDKDF (reference sequence). CDR3 length: 16 residues. Written as DNA, the CDR3 is TGTGCCACCAGCAGATCAACCGGGACATGGTCCTACGAGCAGTACTTC. This sequence encodes CATSRSTGTWSYEQYF.

The rearrangement uses TRBV19 and TRBJ2-2; 7 nucleotides line up with TRBD1. Trimming took 8 bases from V and 1 from J; bases not matched to a gene: 7. The CDR3 length is 15 residues. Germline V gene data show CDR1 as LNHDA and CDR2 as SQIVND (reference sequence). For the CDR3, the DNA is TGTGCCAGTCTTAGGGGGCTGGGGAACACCGGGGAGCTGTTTTTT. It encodes CASLRGLGNTGELFF.

This clone is a singleton in its sample. CDR3 sequence: CASSLEGGNTEAFF. CDR3 in DNA: TGTGCCAGCAGTCTTGAAGGGGGGAACACTGAAGCTTTCTTT. The V call is TRBV6-4, the J call TRBJ1-1; D may be TRBD1 (6 bases). With 5 bases removed from V and 1 base from J, the gap between germline ends came to 11 bases. Germline CDR1 and CDR2: MRHNA and SNTAGT. This CDR3 has 14 amino acids.

The rearrangement joins TRBV10-3 to TRBJ1-2; 7 nucleotides align to TRBD1. J was trimmed by 8 bases and V by 3 bases; bases with no gene match: 9. CDR3 length equals 14 residues. Germline lookup yields CDR1 ENHRY and CDR2 SYGVKD. In DNA form, the CDR3 reads TGTGCCATCAGTGAATTGACAGGGACGGGCGGCTACACCTTC. Its translation: CAISELTGTGGYTF.

Remarks on this clone: Other DNA sequences in the sample encode the same CDR3. The genes are TRBV15 and TRBJ2-5, with 8 nucleotides matching TRBD2. The germline V gene has CDR1 LNHNV and CDR2 YYDKDF (reference sequence). V was pared by 1 base and J by 4 bases, with 8 bases of the junction left unmatched. CDR3 length equals 16 residues. CDR3 sequence: CATSRVGLVPPETQYF. Written as DNA, the CDR3 is TGTGCCACCAGCAGAGTGGGACTAGTACCCCCAGAGACCCAGTACTTC. The variable domain in full, with the rest retrieved from reference TRBV15 and TRBJ2-5, is DAMVIQNPRYQVTQFGKPVTLSCSQTLNHNVMYWYQQKSSQAPKLLFHYYDKDFNNEADTPDNFQSRRPNTSFCFLDIRSPGLGDTAMYLCATSRVGLVPPETQYFGPGTRLLVL.

The chain uses TRBV7-9 and TRBJ2-2, with D possibly matching TRBD1 (5 bases). Germline values: CDR1 SEHNR, CDR2 FQNEAQ (reference sequence). V was cut by 6 bases and J by 5 bases, with 13 bases left in between. This CDR3 has 14 amino acids. CDR3 nucleotide sequence: TGTGCCAGCAGTGGTGTGGGGCTGACCGGGGAGCTGTTTTTT. It is translated as CASSGVGLTGELFF. The full variable domain, rest sourced from reference TRBV7-9 and TRBJ2-2, is DTGVSQNPRHKITKRGQNVTFRCDPISEHNRLYWYRQTLGQGPEFLTYFQNEAQLEKSRLLSDRFSAERPKGSFSTLEIQRTEQGDSAMYLCASSGVGLTGELFFGEGSRLTVL.

V and J are TRBV27 and TRBJ1-4; D possibly corresponds to TRBD1 (6 bases). CDR1 MNHEY and CDR2 SMNVEV come from the germline V gene (reference sequence). V was pared by 4 bases and J by 5 bases, with 11 bases between. The CDR3 contains 14 residues. The CDR3 DNA sequence: TGTGCCAGCAGTTCCACAGGGATGAATGAAAAACTGTTTTTT. It is translated as CASSSTGMNEKLFF.

The V call is TRBV6-5, the J call TRBJ2-1, with TRBD2 matching over 10 bases. The germline V gene encodes CDR1 MNHEY and CDR2 SVGAGI. The ends lost 6 bases at V and 7 bases at J; junction bases unmatched: 3. CDR3 length equals 13 residues. CDR3 coding DNA: TGTGCCAGCAGAACTAGCGGGGAGAATGAGCAGTTCTTC. Amino acid sequence: CASRTSGENEQFF.

This clone appeared once. The V call is TRBV7-9, the J call TRBJ1-4; perhaps TRBD1 as D (6 bases). Trimming left V 8 bases short and J 7 bases short, with 17 bases between. The CDR3 spans 14 residues. CDR1 and CDR2 (germline): SEHNR, FQNEAQ (reference sequence). The DNA for the CDR3 is TGTGCCAGCTCTCCCAGGGGTAATAGTGAAAAACTGTTTTTT. Translating it yields CASSPRGNSEKLFF.

The V and J genes are TRBV18 and TRBJ2-6; D perhaps matches TRBD2 (7 bases). Germline V gives CDR1 KGHSH, CDR2 LQKENI. The CDR3 contains 17 residues. Between the trimmed V and J ends, which lost 3 bases and 0 bases, there was a span of 12 bases. The CDR3 loop is CASSPWGGLSGANVLTF. CDR3 nucleotides: TGTGCCAGCTCACCTTGGGGGGGGCTCTCTGGGGCCAACGTCCTGACTTTC.

This chain uses TRBV3-1 (or the pseudogene TRBV3-2) with TRBJ1-6; D not certain. The CDR3 loop spans 14 amino acids. From germline, CDR1 is LGHDT and CDR2 YNNKEL (reference sequence). Trimming shortened V by 0 bases and J by 5 bases, and 5 bases separated the two germline ends. This CDR3 is CASSQDRNNSPLHF. For the CDR3, the DNA is TGTGCCAGCAGCCAAGACAGAAATAATTCACCCCTCCACTTT.

The gene calls are TRBV6-6 and TRBJ1-1, with TRBD1 matching over 10 bases. CDR1 MNHNY and CDR2 SVGAGI come from the germline V gene (reference sequence). V lost 6 bases, J lost 0 bases, and 1 base stayed unmatched. CDR3 size: 14 residues. The CDR3 region has the DNA TGTGCCAGCAGCGACAGGGGGCTGAACACTGAAGCTTTCTTT. Residues: CASSDRGLNTEAFF.

Comments on this clone: Other DNA sequences in this sample translate to the same CDR3. The genes are TRBV11-2 and TRBJ2-7; D gene uncertain. The CDR3 has 11 residues. Germline V gives CDR1 SGHAT, CDR2 FQNNGV. V dropped 8 bases and J dropped 4 bases, with 9 bases sitting between them. The CDR3 region is CASRGEYEQYF. The CDR3 DNA follows: TGTGCCAGCCGAGGCGAGTACGAGCAGTACTTC.

This sequence joins TRBV20-1 and TRBJ1-2; a possible D gene is TRBD1 (6 bases). V lost 3 bases, J lost 8 bases, and 10 bases lay in between. Germline CDR1 is DFQATT and CDR2 is SNEGSKA (reference sequence). This CDR3 spans 11 amino acids. The chain's CDR3 is CSASSGGGYTF. In DNA form, the CDR3 reads TGCAGTGCTAGTAGTGGGGGCGGCTACACCTTC.

Regarding this clone: Different DNA sequences within this sample yield the same CDR3. V usage is TRBV19 and J usage is TRBJ1-1; D unresolved. Germline V gives CDR1 LNHDA, CDR2 SQIVND (reference sequence). The CDR3 runs to 13 residues. Trimming took 8 bases from V and 0 from J, leaving 10 bases between them. CDR3 coding DNA: TGTGCCAGTTCAGTCGTCATGAACACTGAAGCTTTCTTT. This sequence encodes CASSVVMNTEAFF.